A single sample gave rise to the 19 T cell receptor beta chains below, sequenced in a study of shared clonotypes between healthy human individuals. Produced via immunoSEQ multiplex PCR; TCRdb's table is partial and in-frame only. The sample carries some 1.5 million clones, approximately 98% recorded once. The sequenced material came from naive CD4+ T cells sorted from blood. This sample's subset: CD45RA+ positively selected. Receptor source: a man aged 25 to 40 in good health.

The chain links TRBV5-4 to TRBJ2-3, with 8 bases matching TRBD2. V was clipped by 6 bases and J by 6 bases; unmatched bases: 9. Per germline, CDR1 SGHNT and CDR2 YYREEE (reference sequence). This CDR3 spans 14 amino acids. Written as DNA, the CDR3 is TGTGCCAGCAACGAATTAGCGGGAATGGATACGCAGTATTTT. This gives the protein CASNELAGMDTQYF.

The CDR3 sequence: CASRLWEEQFF. The CDR3 DNA sequence: TGTGCCAGTAGGTTGTGGGAAGAGCAGTTCTTC. The chain is built from TRBV19 and TRBJ2-1; D remains unclear. Per germline, CDR1 LNHDA and CDR2 SQIVND (reference sequence). With 6 bases removed from V and 10 bases from J, the gap between germline ends came to 10 bases. There are 11 residues in the CDR3.

The chain has TRBV11-2 and TRBJ1-4; 8 bases are shared with TRBD1. CDR3 length: 12 residues. The germline CDR1 and CDR2 sequences are SGHAT and FQNNGV. The V and J ends lost 5 bases and 10 bases, in that order; junction bases with no gene match: 3. The CDR3 region is CASSPGGRKLFF. The CDR3 DNA sequence: TGTGCCAGCAGCCCAGGGGGCAGAAAACTGTTTTTT.

The V and J genes are TRBV6-6 and TRBJ1-5; 10 bases are a match to TRBD1. Germline assignment: CDR1 MNHNY and CDR2 SVGAGI (reference sequence). The CDR3 is 14 residues long. V was pared by 5 bases and J by 4 bases, with 2 bases of the junction left unmatched. The CDR3 coding sequence is TGTGCCAGCAGTCGACAGGGGGCGAATCAGCCCCAGCATTTT. The encoded protein is CASSRQGANQPQHF.

The V and J genes are TRBV4-3 and TRBJ1-5; D remains unclear. This CDR3 contains 14 residues. Trimming took off 2 bases at V and 2 bases at J, with 7 bases between the two ends. The germline V gene has CDR1 LGHNA and CDR2 YSLEER. The CDR3 bases are TGCGCCAGCAGCCAATATAGGGGCAATCAGCCCCAGCATTTT. Protein product: CASSQYRGNQPQHF.

This rearrangement joins TRBV11-2 to TRBJ1-3; weak D call: TRBD1 (5 bases). The CDR3 has 15 amino acids. Germline CDR1 reads SGHAT; CDR2 reads FQNNGV. The ends were cut back, 3 bases at V and 3 bases at J, with 12 bases in the middle. CDR3 nucleotides: TGTGCCAGCAGCTTCCCCAGGGAGGGTGGAAACACCATATATTTT. Translation: CASSFPREGGNTIYF.

V and J are TRBV5-6 and TRBJ1-2; D gene uncertain. V lost 4 bases, J lost 4 bases, and 17 bases lay in between. CDR1 SGHDT and CDR2 YYEEEE come from the germline V gene. The CDR3 has 15 amino acids. The CDR3 nucleotides are TGTGCCAGCAGCCCGGGTTTAAGGGTCGGCTATGGCTACACCTTC. It codes for CASSPGLRVGYGYTF.

The chain links TRBV5-6 to TRBJ2-3; D possibly corresponds to TRBD2 (6 bases). The CDR3 extends over 18 amino acids. The germline V gene has CDR1 SGHDT and CDR2 YYEEEE. V was shortened by 2 bases and J by 3 bases, with 22 bases between the two germline ends. CDR3 sequence (DNA): TGTGCCAGCAGCTTTCTGGCGTCTATTGGCGGGAAAACAGATACGCAGTATTTT. Amino acid sequence: CASSFLASIGGKTDTQYF.

The chain joins TRBV15 to TRBJ2-5; 9 nucleotides align to TRBD2. Germline V gene lookup returns CDR1 LNHNV and CDR2 YYDKDF (reference sequence). Trimming removed 5 bases from V and 5 bases from J; junction bases left unmatched: 15. The CDR3 has 17 residues. The CDR3 coding sequence is TGTGCCACCAGCCGAAGGACGGGCCTAGCGGGATGGGAGACCCAGTACTTC. Translation gives CATSRRTGLAGWETQYF.

The rearrangement links TRBV9 to TRBJ2-3; 11 bases map to TRBD2. V lost 0 bases to trimming and J lost 6 bases; unmatched junction nucleotides: 6. The CDR3 loop spans 16 amino acids. Germline assignment: CDR1 SGDLS and CDR2 YYNGEE. The CDR3 region has the DNA TGTGCCAGCAGCGTAGGGCCTAGCGGGAGGACTGATACGCAGTATTTT. It codes for CASSVGPSGRTDTQYF.

This clone has just one count. In the same sample, other DNA sequences code for this CDR3. This sequence joins TRBV7-6 and TRBJ2-7; no definite D call. Germline CDR1 and CDR2: SGHVS and FNYEAQ. V was trimmed by 0 bases and J by 5 bases, leaving 5 bases between them. This CDR3 contains 12 residues. CDR3 amino acids: CASSLAGDEQYF. CDR3 DNA sequence: TGTGCCAGCAGCTTAGCAGGTGACGAGCAGTACTTC.

This chain links TRBV5-1 with TRBJ2-1; tentatively, D is TRBD1 or TRBD2 (5 bases each). Per the germline V gene, CDR1 is SGHRS and CDR2 is YFSETQ. Trimming shortened V by 0 bases and J by 5 bases, and 15 bases separated the two germline ends. The CDR3 spans 16 residues. CDR3: CASSLALRGVDNEQFF. In DNA, the CDR3 is TGCGCCAGCAGCTTGGCCCTGAGAGGGGTGGACAATGAGCAGTTCTTC.

The chain uses TRBV4-1 and TRBJ2-5; D gene ambiguous. Germline V lookup: CDR1 MGHRA, CDR2 YSYEKL. The CDR3 has 11 amino acids. The germline V and J ends were trimmed by 3 bases and 5 bases, with 4 bases remaining between them. In DNA form, the CDR3 reads TGCGCCAGCAGCCAGAGGGAGACCCAGTACTTC. Its protein is CASSQRETQYF.

V and J are TRBV25-1 and TRBJ1-1; tentative D call: TRBD1 (5 bases). From germline, CDR1 is MGHDK and CDR2 SYGVNS. V was clipped by 7 bases and J by 11 bases, with 17 bases between them. The CDR3 is 12 residues long. The CDR3 sequence is CASTEGTKAAFF. The CDR3, as DNA: TGTGCCAGCACCGAGGGGACTAAGGCGGCTTTCTTT.

V is TRBV5-6 and J is TRBJ1-1; possible D gene TRBD1, 5 bases. CDR3 length equals 16 residues. The germline V and J ends were trimmed by 0 bases and 1 base, with 13 bases remaining between them. The V gene's germline CDR1 is SGHDT and CDR2 YYEEEE. The CDR3 is CASSLVWPGTNTEAFF. The DNA of the CDR3 is TGTGCCAGCAGCTTGGTGTGGCCAGGGACGAACACTGAAGCTTTCTTT.

A note on this clone: This CDR3 is also generated by other DNA sequences in the sample. This chain connects TRBV18 to TRBJ2-2; the D is unclear. The germline CDR1 and CDR2 sequences are KGHSH and LQKENI. V was cut by 1 base and J by 2 bases, with 8 bases left in between. The CDR3 has 15 amino acids. For the CDR3, the DNA is TGTGCCAGCTCACCACTTACGGGCAACACCGGGGAGCTGTTTTTT. It is translated as CASSPLTGNTGELFF.

The rearrangement joins TRBV18 to TRBJ1-5; D remains ambiguous. The V and J ends lost 2 bases and 0 bases respectively, with 5 bases between them. The CDR3 spans 14 residues. Germline V gives CDR1 KGHSH, CDR2 LQKENI. The CDR3 coding sequence is TGTGCCAGCTCACCAGTGGATAGCAATCAGCCCCAGCATTTT. It is translated as CASSPVDSNQPQHF.

The V and J genes are TRBV5-4 and TRBJ1-4; TRBD1 is a possible D gene (6 bases). This CDR3 has 18 residues. Between the trimmed V and J ends, which lost 1 base and 0 bases, there was a span of 16 bases. Germline loops: CDR1 SGHNT, CDR2 YYREEE (reference sequence). CDR3 protein: CASSLNTGYPATNEKLFF. The CDR3, as DNA: TGTGCCAGCAGCTTGAACACAGGGTATCCGGCAACTAATGAAAAACTGTTTTTT.

The chain joins TRBV19 to TRBJ2-7; 7 nucleotides agree with TRBD1. The CDR3 runs to 16 residues. V was clipped by 4 bases and J by 2 bases; unmatched bases: 11. Germline V gene sequence: CDR1 LNHDA, CDR2 SQIVND (reference sequence). The CDR3 nucleotides are TGTGCCAGTAGTAAAGGACAGGCGGGCGGGCCCTACGAGCAGTACTTC. Amino acid sequence: CASSKGQAGGPYEQYF. The variable domain in full, with the rest retrieved from reference TRBV19 and TRBJ2-7, is DGGITQSPKYLFRKEGQNVTLSCEQNLNHDAMYWYRQDPGQGLRLIYYSQIVNDFQKGDIAEGYSVSREKKESFPLTVTSAQKNPTAFYLCASSKGQAGGPYEQYFGPGTRLTVT.